This T cell receptor beta chain was captured by sequencing in a study of blood T cell repertoires in COVID-19. Study background: From T cells, B-cell-depleted T cells, or PBMCs came the material, which was cDNA or gDNA.

Germline CDR1 and CDR2: MDHEN and SYDVKM. The V gene end was trimmed by 4 bases and the J gene end by 4 bases; junction bases not matched to a gene: 3. The CDR3 contains 14 residues. Profiling relied on immunoSEQ multiplex PCR, and the TCRdb table lists in-frame clones only, not all of them. The profile shows 290,000 or so clones, roughly 89% of them singletons. Sequencing was performed on PBMCs or T cells enriched from blood (not recorded which). The chain carries TRBV28 and TRBJ1-4; 7 bases match TRBD1. This clonotype originated in a woman under 30 with acute COVID-19. CDR3 sequence reads: CASSSGTVNEKLFF. DNA of the CDR3: TGTGCCAGCAGTTCCGGGACAGTTAATGAAAAACTGTTTTTT.